The entry below gives a single TCR beta chain sequence along with its context. The target antigen is unknown. Trimming took 7 bases from V and 0 from J; bases not matched to a gene: 7. The CDR3 runs to 15 residues. CDR1 and CDR2 (germline): MDHEN, SYDVKM. The sample is drawn from a study of T cell responses to AZD1222 COVID-19 vaccine. Findings of the study overall: Donors were largely white British and mainly female; clonal diversity was possibly underestimated.

Assay: immunoSEQ multiplex PCR; the TCRdb copy retains only in-frame clones and omits some. Among 140,000 to 150,000 clones, roughly 89% were seen once, and the ten largest hold 7% to 9%. This rearrangement joins TRBV28 to TRBJ1-2, with 8 bases lining up with TRBD1. Sequenced material: peripheral blood, taken 28 days after the second dose of the MenACWY control vaccine. This TCR came from an adult who received the MenACWY meningococcal vaccine as a control. The CDR3 bases are TGTGCCAGCACCAAAGGGACAGGAGCTAACTATGGCTACACCTTC. Protein sequence: CASTKGTGANYGYTF.